These T cell receptor beta chains were read from a single sample in a study of T-cell reconstitution after alpha-beta-depleted transplantation in children. TCRdb reprocessed the PCR reads via MiXCR and lists one record per CDR3 protein. The sample includes some 200,000 distinct CDR3 sequences, about 8.8% of them seen just once. The sequenced sample was PBMCs from the stem cell graft donor, obtained from the stem cell graft. All receptors derive from a human donor who donated a stem cell graft to a child with SCID. CDR3s include the opening cysteine and the closing phenylalanine or tryptophan. Each record gives: clone size, J gene, D gene, V gene, CDR3 length, CDR3 protein, CDR3 DNA. The D gene is left open where the match is weak. Expanded clones get a size class; other rows say once, few or many, or leave the size out.

abundance: many
j_gene: TRBJ1-5
d_gene: NA
v_gene: TRBV7-9
len: 14
CDR3aa: CASSRTDSNQPQHF
CDR3nt: TGTGCCAGCAGCCGGACGGATAGCAATCAGCCCCAGCATTTT

abundance: NA
j_gene: TRBJ2-5
d_gene: NA
v_gene: TRBV11-2
len: 15
CDR3aa: CASSPQGTIQETQYF
CDR3nt: TGTGCCAGCAGCCCGCAAGGGACCATACAAGAGACCCAGTACTTC

abundance: many
j_gene: TRBJ2-1
d_gene: TRBD1
v_gene: TRBV18
len: 16
CDR3aa: CASSPAGTGGYNEQFF
CDR3nt: TGTGCCAGCTCGCCCGCCGGGACAGGGGGCTACAATGAGCAGTTCTTC

abundance: many
j_gene: TRBJ1-2
d_gene: NA
v_gene: TRBV6-2/TRBV6-3
len: 14
CDR3aa: CASPREGVNYGYTF
CDR3nt: TGTGCCAGCCCCCGGGAGGGGGTGAACTATGGCTACACCTTC

abundance: many
j_gene: TRBJ2-7
d_gene: NA
v_gene: TRBV12-3/TRBV12-4
len: 13
CDR3aa: CASSWGDSYEQYF
CDR3nt: TGTGCCAGCAGCTGGGGGGACTCCTACGAGCAGTACTTC

abundance: many
j_gene: TRBJ2-1
d_gene: TRBD1
v_gene: TRBV6-1
len: 14
CDR3aa: CASRTGTGDNEQFF
CDR3nt: TGTGCCAGCAGAACCGGGACAGGGGACAATGAGCAGTTCTTC

abundance: many
j_gene: TRBJ1-1
d_gene: NA
v_gene: TRBV29-1
len: 18
CDR3aa: CSVVNIGGGSFARKGAFF
CDR3nt: TGCAGCGTTGTCAACATTGGCGGAGGATCCTTCGCGCGGAAGGGAGCTTTCTTT

abundance: NA
j_gene: TRBJ2-1
d_gene: TRBD1
v_gene: TRBV6-2/TRBV6-3
len: 18
CDR3aa: CASSYPDSGQGNYNEQFF
CDR3nt: TGTGCCAGCAGTTACCCAGATTCGGGACAGGGTAACTACAATGAGCAGTTCTTC

abundance: few
j_gene: TRBJ2-7
d_gene: NA
v_gene: TRBV7-9
len: 14
CDR3aa: CASSLVAPSYEQYF
CDR3nt: TGTGCCAGCAGCTTAGTAGCGCCCTCCTACGAGCAGTACTTC

abundance: many
j_gene: TRBJ2-2
d_gene: TRBD2
v_gene: TRBV5-1
len: 17
CDR3aa: CASSPWTSGGNTGELFF
CDR3nt: TGCGCCAGCAGCCCTTGGACTAGCGGGGGGAACACCGGGGAGCTGTTTTTT

abundance: NA
j_gene: TRBJ1-2
d_gene: TRBD1
v_gene: TRBV20-1
len: 13
CDR3aa: CSAKTGASYGYTF
CDR3nt: TGCAGTGCTAAAACAGGGGCCAGCTATGGCTACACCTTC

abundance: many
j_gene: TRBJ2-7
d_gene: NA
v_gene: TRBV5-1
len: 14
CDR3aa: CASSLQGKVYEQYF
CDR3nt: TGCGCCAGCAGCCTTCAGGGAAAAGTTTACGAGCAGTACTTC

abundance: many
j_gene: TRBJ2-1
d_gene: TRBD2
v_gene: TRBV5-6
len: 16
CDR3aa: CASSPSGGRGGLEQFF
CDR3nt: TGTGCCAGCAGCCCCTCTGGGGGGCGGGGGGGCCTTGAGCAGTTCTTC

abundance: many
j_gene: TRBJ2-2
d_gene: NA
v_gene: TRBV11-2
len: 13
CDR3aa: CASSPSFSGELFF
CDR3nt: TGTGCCAGCAGCCCCTCTTTTAGCGGGGAGCTGTTTTTT

abundance: many
j_gene: TRBJ1-2
d_gene: NA
v_gene: TRBV6-5
len: 15
CDR3aa: CASSFGGTTGYGYTF
CDR3nt: TGTGCCAGCAGCTTTGGGGGGACCACGGGCTATGGCTACACCTTC

abundance: NA
j_gene: TRBJ2-1
d_gene: TRBD1
v_gene: TRBV5-1
len: 15
CDR3aa: CASSPWDRNNNEQFF
CDR3nt: TGCGCCAGCAGCCCGTGGGACAGGAATAACAATGAGCAGTTCTTC

abundance: many
j_gene: TRBJ2-3
d_gene: NA
v_gene: TRBV5-1
len: 13
CDR3aa: CASSRSDTDTQYF
CDR3nt: TGCGCCAGCAGTCGTTCCGACACAGATACGCAGTATTTT

abundance: many
j_gene: TRBJ1-2
d_gene: NA
v_gene: TRBV20-1
len: 14
CDR3aa: CSAREGGTNYGYTF
CDR3nt: TGCAGTGCTAGAGAGGGGGGGACTAACTATGGCTACACCTTC

abundance: many
j_gene: TRBJ2-1
d_gene: TRBD2
v_gene: TRBV12-3/TRBV12-4
len: 14
CDR3aa: CASSLHGGDNEQFF
CDR3nt: TGTGCCAGCAGCCTACACGGGGGGGACAATGAGCAGTTCTTC

abundance: many
j_gene: TRBJ2-1
d_gene: NA
v_gene: TRBV11-2
len: 18
CDR3aa: CASSSSSAGTLSRGEQFF
CDR3nt: TGTGCCAGCAGCTCTTCATCCGCTGGGACTCTATCCAGAGGTGAGCAGTTCTTC

abundance: many
j_gene: TRBJ2-1
d_gene: NA
v_gene: TRBV12-3/TRBV12-4
len: 15
CDR3aa: CASSSDLTAYNEQFF
CDR3nt: TGTGCCAGCAGTTCTGACCTGACGGCCTACAATGAGCAGTTCTTC

abundance: many
j_gene: TRBJ1-3
d_gene: NA
v_gene: TRBV5-1
len: 14
CDR3aa: CASSFGVSGNTIYF
CDR3nt: TGCGCCAGCAGCTTTGGGGTCTCTGGAAACACCATATATTTT

abundance: many
j_gene: TRBJ1-1
d_gene: NA
v_gene: TRBV6-5
len: 16
CDR3aa: CASSYFTMARRTEAFF
CDR3nt: TGTGCCAGCAGTTACTTCACCATGGCCCGACGGACTGAAGCTTTCTTT

abundance: many
j_gene: TRBJ1-5
d_gene: NA
v_gene: TRBV24-1
len: 13
CDR3aa: CATMGPNNQPQHF
CDR3nt: TGTGCCACCATGGGGCCGAACAATCAGCCCCAGCATTTT

abundance: many
j_gene: TRBJ2-1
d_gene: TRBD2
v_gene: TRBV18
len: 15
CDR3aa: CASSQSGGLYNEQFF
CDR3nt: TGTGCCAGCTCACAAAGCGGGGGGCTATACAATGAGCAGTTCTTC

abundance: many
j_gene: TRBJ2-2
d_gene: TRBD1
v_gene: TRBV5-1
len: 15
CDR3aa: CASSLGTGGTGELFF
CDR3nt: TGCGCCAGCAGCTTGGGAACAGGGGGCACCGGGGAGCTGTTTTTT

abundance: many
j_gene: TRBJ2-3
d_gene: NA
v_gene: TRBV25-1
len: 15
CDR3aa: CASSESGHRTDTQYF
CDR3nt: TGTGCCAGCAGTGAATCTGGACACCGCACGGATACGCAGTATTTT

abundance: many
j_gene: TRBJ2-7
d_gene: TRBD2
v_gene: TRBV18
len: 13
CDR3aa: CASTTSGVYEQYF
CDR3nt: TGTGCCAGCACGACTAGCGGGGTCTACGAGCAGTACTTC

abundance: many
j_gene: TRBJ2-1
d_gene: TRBD2
v_gene: TRBV20-1
len: 15
CDR3aa: CSARTGGSSYNEQFF
CDR3nt: TGCAGTGCTAGAACCGGGGGGAGCTCCTACAATGAGCAGTTCTTC

abundance: NA
j_gene: TRBJ2-3
d_gene: NA
v_gene: TRBV5-6
len: 18
CDR3aa: CASSHQGGGDGSPDTQYF
CDR3nt: TGTGCCAGCAGCCACCAGGGGGGAGGGGATGGATCACCAGATACGCAGTATTTT

abundance: many
j_gene: TRBJ1-1
d_gene: NA
v_gene: TRBV7-2
len: 15
CDR3aa: CASSPPGSGNTEAFF
CDR3nt: TGTGCCAGCAGCCCACCCGGCTCGGGGAACACTGAAGCTTTCTTT

abundance: NA
j_gene: TRBJ2-7
d_gene: NA
v_gene: TRBV11-2
len: 13
CDR3aa: CASSFGGAYEQYF
CDR3nt: TGTGCCAGCAGCTTCGGGGGAGCCTACGAGCAGTACTTC

abundance: NA
j_gene: TRBJ2-7
d_gene: NA
v_gene: TRBV2
len: 10
CDR3aa: CASSEYEQYF
CDR3nt: TGTGCCAGCAGTGAATACGAGCAGTACTTC

abundance: NA
j_gene: TRBJ1-2
d_gene: NA
v_gene: TRBV2
len: 12
CDR3aa: CASSEGLKGYTF
CDR3nt: TGTGCCAGCAGTGAAGGGCTGAAGGGCTACACCTTC

abundance: many
j_gene: TRBJ2-7
d_gene: NA
v_gene: TRBV28
len: 13
CDR3aa: CASGSGQSYEQYF
CDR3nt: TGTGCCAGCGGGTCGGGGCAGTCCTACGAGCAGTACTTC

abundance: many
j_gene: TRBJ1-1
d_gene: NA
v_gene: TRBV9
len: 16
CDR3aa: CASSVAPPGTNTEAFF
CDR3nt: TGTGCCAGCAGCGTAGCTCCCCCCGGGACAAACACTGAAGCTTTCTTT

abundance: many
j_gene: TRBJ2-2
d_gene: TRBD1
v_gene: TRBV12-3/TRBV12-4
len: 15
CDR3aa: CASSPDRENTGELFF
CDR3nt: TGTGCCAGCAGCCCGGACAGGGAGAACACCGGGGAGCTGTTTTTT

abundance: many
j_gene: TRBJ1-2
d_gene: TRBD1
v_gene: TRBV12-3/TRBV12-4
len: 16
CDR3aa: CASSPRGDRAPYGYTF
CDR3nt: TGTGCCAGCAGTCCTAGGGGGGACAGGGCGCCTTATGGCTACACCTTC

abundance: many
j_gene: TRBJ2-5
d_gene: TRBD1
v_gene: TRBV10-3
len: 15
CDR3aa: CAISERGQSQETQYF
CDR3nt: TGTGCCATCAGTGAGAGGGGACAGTCCCAAGAGACCCAGTACTTC

abundance: many
j_gene: TRBJ1-2
d_gene: NA
v_gene: TRBV6-6
len: 21
CDR3aa: CASSHHAPGITGYEASGGYTF
CDR3nt: TGTGCCAGCAGCCATCACGCACCCGGGATAACCGGCTATGAGGCCTCCGGTGGCTACACCTTC

abundance: many
j_gene: TRBJ2-1
d_gene: NA
v_gene: TRBV4-2
len: 15
CDR3aa: CASSQVSSGVHEQFF
CDR3nt: TGTGCCAGCAGCCAAGTTAGCTCCGGGGTCCATGAGCAGTTCTTC

abundance: NA
j_gene: TRBJ1-5
d_gene: TRBD1
v_gene: TRBV13
len: 21
CDR3aa: CAISCRDRDLPNRVCNQPQHF
CDR3nt: TGTGCCATCAGCTGCCGGGACAGGGATTTACCTAATAGAGTGTGCAATCAGCCCCAGCATTTT

abundance: many
j_gene: TRBJ2-2
d_gene: TRBD1
v_gene: TRBV11-2
len: 20
CDR3aa: CASSLVSTGGIGRRTGELFF
CDR3nt: TGTGCCAGCAGCTTGGTCTCAACAGGGGGCATAGGAAGACGCACCGGGGAGCTGTTTTTT

abundance: many
j_gene: TRBJ1-5
d_gene: NA
v_gene: TRBV3-1
len: 14
CDR3aa: CASSQGSPGQPQHF
CDR3nt: TGTGCCAGCAGCCAAGGGTCTCCCGGCCAGCCCCAGCATTTT

abundance: many
j_gene: TRBJ2-5
d_gene: NA
v_gene: TRBV5-1
len: 16
CDR3aa: CASSPGGTGKQETQYF
CDR3nt: TGCGCCAGCAGCCCGGGAGGGACAGGGAAACAAGAGACCCAGTACTTC

abundance: many
j_gene: TRBJ2-5
d_gene: TRBD2
v_gene: TRBV3-1
len: 15
CDR3aa: CASSQGGGMSETQYF
CDR3nt: TGTGCCAGCAGCCAAGGCGGGGGGATGTCAGAGACCCAGTACTTC

abundance: few
j_gene: TRBJ2-3
d_gene: TRBD2
v_gene: TRBV10-3
len: 16
CDR3aa: CAISESTSSSTDTQYF
CDR3nt: TGTGCCATCAGTGAGTCGACTAGCAGTAGCACAGATACGCAGTATTTT

abundance: once
j_gene: TRBJ1-2
d_gene: NA
v_gene: TRBV29-1
len: 13
CDR3aa: CSVVTGRTYGYTF
CDR3nt: TGCAGCGTTGTTACAGGGAGAACCTATGGCTACACCTTC

abundance: many
j_gene: TRBJ1-1
d_gene: TRBD1
v_gene: TRBV5-6
len: 15
CDR3aa: CASSSTGMANTEAFF
CDR3nt: TGTGCCAGCAGCTCGACAGGGATGGCGAACACTGAAGCTTTCTTT

abundance: many
j_gene: TRBJ2-1
d_gene: NA
v_gene: TRBV4-2
len: 15
CDR3aa: CASSQGEEPPLEQFF
CDR3nt: TGTGCCAGCAGCCAAGGCGAGGAACCGCCTCTAGAGCAGTTCTTC

abundance: many
j_gene: TRBJ1-2
d_gene: NA
v_gene: TRBV4-1
len: 16
CDR3aa: CASSQAPGRQPYGYTF
CDR3nt: TGCGCCAGCAGCCAGGCCCCCGGCAGGCAGCCCTATGGCTACACCTTC

abundance: many
j_gene: TRBJ1-2
d_gene: NA
v_gene: TRBV5-1
len: 17
CDR3aa: CASSLGVGGIDYYGYTF
CDR3nt: TGCGCCAGCAGCTTAGGAGTAGGAGGGATTGACTACTATGGCTACACCTTC

abundance: NA
j_gene: TRBJ2-1
d_gene: TRBD2
v_gene: TRBV5-1
len: 16
CDR3aa: CASSLGGVALGNEQFF
CDR3nt: TGCGCCAGCAGCCTGGGAGGGGTAGCGCTGGGCAATGAGCAGTTCTTC